The 23 T cell receptor beta chains below were found in one sample sequenced in a study of cytomegalovirus exposure and HLA in healthy donors. With 60 Vbeta and 13 Jbeta primers, the PCR was carried out. This table comes from immunoSEQ multiplex PCR, and its TCRdb copy is limited to in-frame clones, with some not included. Of around 120,000 clones listed, roughly four fifths were seen once; the top ten hold around 1.7%. The sample taken for sequencing was PBMCs. The receptors derive from a woman under 30 in good health and CMV-seronegative.

The gene calls are TRBV18 and TRBJ1-2; D not certain. V was shortened by 0 bases and J by 8 bases, with 10 bases between the two germline ends. CDR1 KGHSH and CDR2 LQKENI come from the germline V gene. The CDR3 has 13 amino acids. CDR3 sequence reads: CASSPPGRVGYTF. The CDR3 DNA follows: TGTGCCAGCTCACCACCGGGGAGGGTAGGCTACACCTTC.

The genes are TRBV7-2 and TRBJ2-7; 7 bases match TRBD2. CDR3 length: 14 amino acids. The V and J ends lost 3 bases and 2 bases, in that order; junction bases with no gene match: 4. Germline CDR1 is SGHTA and CDR2 is FQGNSA. CDR3 DNA: TGTGCCAGCAGCTTGGCAGCGGGGACCTACGAGCAGTACTTC. It specifies CASSLAAGTYEQYF.

The rearrangement links TRBV27 to TRBJ1-5, with D perhaps TRBD1 (5 bases). Germline V gives CDR1 MNHEY, CDR2 SMNVEV (reference sequence). This CDR3 contains 19 residues. The V gene lost 0 bases and the J gene lost 2 bases, with 20 bases spanning the gap. CDR3 protein: CASSLSRGEGVFGNQPQHF. CDR3 nucleotide sequence: TGTGCCAGCAGTTTATCGCGAGGGGAGGGAGTGTTTGGCAATCAGCCCCAGCATTTT.

The chain carries TRBV4-1 and TRBJ2-2; TRBD2 might be the D (5 bases). V shed 0 bases and J shed 7 bases, with 18 bases lying between them. The CDR3 is made up of 17 amino acids. Per germline, CDR1 MGHRA and CDR2 YSYEKL. CDR3 protein: CASSQDAGELVVGELFF. The CDR3 DNA is TGCGCCAGCAGCCAAGATGCCGGGGAGCTCGTTGTCGGGGAGCTGTTTTTT.

This clone was seen once. This chain uses TRBV28 with TRBJ1-4, with 11 positions matching TRBD1. The V segment lost 3 bases and the J segment 7 bases; nucleotides outside the gene matches: 4. Per germline, CDR1 MDHEN and CDR2 SYDVKM. CDR3 length: 15 residues. In DNA, the CDR3 is TGTGCCAGCAGTTTGTGGGACAGGGGGGCTGAAAAACTGTTTTTT. As protein: CASSLWDRGAEKLFF.

This chain links TRBV7-9 with TRBJ1-6; 7 bases align to TRBD1. J lost 8 bases, V lost 5 bases, and 6 bases had no gene match. The CDR3 length is 14 residues. Germline assignment: CDR1 SEHNR and CDR2 FQNEAQ (reference sequence). CDR3 sequence: CASSATGADSPLHF. The CDR3, as DNA: TGTGCCAGCAGCGCTACAGGGGCTGATTCACCCCTCCACTTT.

The sample holds a few counts of this clone. V usage is TRBV6-5 and J usage is TRBJ1-2; maybe TRBD1 (5 bases). V dropped 6 bases and J dropped 4 bases, with 18 bases sitting between them. Germline CDR1 MNHEY, CDR2 SVGAGI. CDR3 length: 15 amino acids. The CDR3: CASRRDRDSFYGYTF. CDR3 bases: TGTGCCAGCAGACGCGATCGGGACTCCTTCTATGGCTACACCTTC.

The V call is TRBV5-1, the J call TRBJ2-5; 11 bases match TRBD1. The CDR3 totals 17 residues. V lost 3 bases to trimming and J lost 4 bases; unmatched junction nucleotides: 11. CDR1 and CDR2 from the germline V gene are SGHRS and YFSETQ. The CDR3 loop reads CASSSGQGARGAETQYF. The CDR3 DNA follows: TGCGCCAGCAGCTCCGGACAGGGGGCGCGAGGGGCAGAGACCCAGTACTTC.

J is TRBJ1-2 and V is TRBV5-8; no clear D gene. V lost 6 bases and J 8 bases, leaving 17 bases between the germline ends. CDR3 size: 13 residues. Germline V CDR1 and CDR2: SGHTS, YDEGEE. CDR3 residues: CASTRRGVGGYTF. In nucleotides, the CDR3 is TGTGCCAGCACCCGCCGGGGTGTCGGAGGCTACACCTTC.

The chain carries TRBV10-3 and TRBJ2-1, with TRBD2 matching 14 bases. Germline V lookup: CDR1 ENHRY, CDR2 SYGVKD. With V trimmed by 9 bases and J by 6 bases, 1 base remained unmatched. CDR3 length equals 13 residues. CDR3 bases: TGTGCCATGGGGACTAGCGGGGGCAATGAGCAGTTCTTC. Encoded protein: CAMGTSGGNEQFF.

V and J are TRBV5-1 and TRBJ1-1; D perhaps matches TRBD1 (6 bases). The CDR3 covers 13 residues. Trimming stripped 3 bases from V and 3 bases from J, with 9 bases between. Germline V CDR1 and CDR2: SGHRS, YFSETQ. CDR3 sequence (DNA): TGCGCCAGCAGCTCGTCAGGGGACACTGAAGCTTTCTTT. Protein sequence: CASSSSGDTEAFF.

This clone was found once. This rearrangement joins TRBV2 to TRBJ2-7; 8 bases fit TRBD2. Germline CDR1 is SNHLY and CDR2 is FYNNEI. The V gene end was trimmed by 4 bases and the J gene end by 6 bases; junction bases not matched to a gene: 11. The CDR3 runs 15 residues. CDR3 sequence reads: CASSVNGGVLGEQYF. In DNA form, the CDR3 reads TGTGCCAGCAGTGTCAACGGGGGGGTCTTAGGCGAGCAGTACTTC.

The gene calls are TRBV28 and TRBJ1-6, with 7 bases identical to TRBD1. Per the germline V gene, CDR1 is MDHEN and CDR2 is SYDVKM. The CDR3 has 14 amino acids. Unmatched junction bases numbered 7, after V lost 5 bases and J lost 9 bases. The CDR3 sequence: CASSMTGLGSPLHF. The CDR3 region has the DNA TGTGCCAGCAGTATGACAGGGTTGGGTTCACCCCTCCACTTT.

The J gene is TRBJ1-2, the V gene TRBV6-1; TRBD1 aligns across 7 bases. The V gene end was trimmed by 8 bases and the J gene end by 8 bases; junction bases not matched to a gene: 14. CDR3 length: 14 amino acids. CDR1 is MNHNS, CDR2 SASEGT, per germline. The CDR3 nucleotides read TGTGCCAGCCAAAACGTCGAACAGGGGACGGGCTACACCTTC. It translates to CASQNVEQGTGYTF.

V and J are TRBV9 and TRBJ2-3; D unresolved. The V gene's germline CDR1 is SGDLS and CDR2 YYNGEE. The CDR3 runs 14 residues. Trimming took off 0 bases at V and 4 bases at J, with 9 bases between the two ends. The CDR3 loop is CASSVVQFSDTQYF. In DNA form, the CDR3 reads TGTGCCAGCAGCGTAGTCCAGTTTTCAGATACGCAGTATTTT. The variable domain in full, completed from reference TRBV9 and TRBJ2-3, reads DSGVTQTPKHLITATGQRVTLRCSPRSGDLSVYWYQQSLDQGLQFLIQYYNGEERAKGNILERFSAQQFPDLHSELNLSSLELGDSALYFCASSVVQFSDTQYFGPGTRLTVL.

This clone was found once. DNA for the CDR3: TGTGCCAGCAGGGAGGGACAGGGATATGGCTACACCTTC. This sequence encodes CASREGQGYGYTF. This sequence joins TRBV6-1 and TRBJ1-2; 9 bases map to TRBD1. After removal of 6 bases from V and 5 bases from J, the junction contained 4 bases not matched to a gene. CDR3 length: 13 residues. Per the germline V gene, CDR1 is MNHNS and CDR2 is SASEGT.

The chain joins TRBV5-5 to TRBJ1-2; the match to TRBD1 covers 7 bases. CDR3 length equals 14 residues. Germline V gives CDR1 SGHKS, CDR2 YYEKEE (reference sequence). The trim removed 4 bases at V and 2 bases at J, leaving 5 bases unmatched. CDR3 loop: CASSPRDSNYGYTF. For the CDR3, the DNA is TGTGCCAGCAGCCCCCGGGACAGCAACTATGGCTACACCTTC. Using reference TRBV5-5 and TRBJ1-2 for the parts outside the CDR3, the full variable domain is DAGVTQSPTHLIKTRGQQVTLRCSPISGHKSVSWYQQVLGQGPQFIFQYYEKEERGRGNFPDRFSARQFPNYSSELNVNALLLGDSALYLCASSPRDSNYGYTFGSGTRLTVV.

This chain uses TRBV18 with TRBJ2-1; D uncertain. The V gene's germline CDR1 is KGHSH and CDR2 LQKENI. CDR3 size: 15 residues. The V end was cut by 9 bases, the J end by 0 bases, with 15 bases between. DNA for the CDR3: TGTGCCAGTCGAGGTGGCCCAAGCTCCTACAATGAGCAGTTCTTC. Translating it yields CASRGGPSSYNEQFF.

The chain links TRBV5-1 to TRBJ2-5; D is ambiguous. The end of the DNA aligns better with TRBJ2-7, so the J call may be wrong. CDR1 SGHRS and CDR2 YFSETQ come from the germline V gene. The CDR3 runs to 11 residues. The DNA for the CDR3 is TGCGCCAGCAGCTCCCCCTACGAGCAGTACTTC. This translates into CASSSPYEQYF.

The rearrangement uses TRBV5-8 and TRBJ1-2, with 7 bases matching TRBD1. The CDR3 sequence is 20 residues long. The junction had 22 bases not matched to a gene; V was cut back by 0 bases and J by 5 bases. The germline CDR1 and CDR2 sequences are SGHTS and YDEGEE. The CDR3 DNA follows: TGTGCCAGCAGCTTGGCCCGGACAGGCTCTCGCTTTTTTATATTTTATGGCTACACCTTC. Translated: CASSLARTGSRFFIFYGYTF.

The chain uses TRBV5-1 and TRBJ1-1; D gene uncertain. The germline CDR1 and CDR2 sequences are SGHRS and YFSETQ. The CDR3 is made up of 16 amino acids. V gave up 2 bases and J gave up 1 base, with 15 bases separating them. CDR3: CASSLTSSRGNTEAFF. Written as DNA, the CDR3 is TGCGCCAGCAGCTTAACATCTTCCCGGGGGAACACTGAAGCTTTCTTT.

The CDR3: CASSLTGYNSPLHF. The CDR3 bases are TGTGCCAGCAGTTTAACAGGGTATAATTCACCCCTCCACTTT. This chain joins TRBV28 and TRBJ1-6; a possible D gene is TRBD1 (6 bases). V lost 2 bases to trimming and J lost 4 bases, with 6 bases between them. The CDR3 loop spans 14 amino acids. CDR1 and CDR2 (germline): MDHEN, SYDVKM. The full variable domain, rest sourced from reference TRBV28 and TRBJ1-6, is DVKVTQSSRYLVKRTGEKVFLECVQDMDHENMFWYRQDPGLGLRLIYFSYDVKMKEKGDIPEGYSVSREKKERFSLILESASTNQTSMYLCASSLTGYNSPLHFGNGTRLTVT.

The chain combines TRBV28 with TRBJ2-7, with D possibly being TRBD2 (8 bases). The CDR3 consists of 15 residues. Deletions cut 7 bases from V and 2 bases from J, with 18 bases between. The germline CDR1 and CDR2 sequences are MDHEN and SYDVKM. CDR3 loop: CASNLGGGGPYEQYF. The CDR3, as DNA: TGTGCCAGCAACTTAGGGGGCGGGGGGCCCTACGAGCAGTACTTC.